The entry below describes one TCR beta chain. These data belong to a study of blood T cell repertoires in COVID-19. About the study: Sample material is recorded as cDNA or gDNA derived from T cells, B-cell-depleted T cells, or PBMCs.

Followed longitudinally, the Seattle patients had been enrolled during active infection. The length of the CDR3 is 14 residues. V lost 6 bases to trimming and J lost 4 bases; unmatched junction nucleotides: 6. The V gene's germline CDR1 is MNHEY and CDR2 SVGAGI. Authors' methods: Amplification of reference gene primers was used by the study to estimate nucleated cell counts. Assay used: immunoSEQ multiplex PCR; TCRdb lists only in-frame clones, some missing. V, J and clone size are taken as reported in that table, and D and trimming were inferred from the DNA itself. The sample contains some 320,000 clones, around 92% of which appear only once.

Sequences were obtained from peripheral blood. The TCR was taken from a woman aged 25 to 39 with COVID-19, enrolled during active disease. J is TRBJ2-5 and V is TRBV6-5, with 9 positions matching TRBD1. This chain's CDR3 is CASRDRGFGETQYF. As DNA, the CDR3 is TGTGCCAGCAGGGACAGGGGATTCGGAGAGACCCAGTACTTC.